This TCR beta chain derives from a study of shared clonotypes between healthy human individuals. The method was immunoSEQ multiplex PCR; TCRdb's version includes in-frame clones alone and lacks a portion of them. The sample records 2,500,000 or so clones, approximately 94% being singletons. The donors, all of them Caucasian adults, lived in Nashville, Tennessee. The receptor was derived from a man younger than 35 in good health. Some clones in this sample may be carry-over from other donors' samples. The sample was naive CD4+ T cells from PBMCs. As to subset: CD45RA+ positively selected.

The CDR3 loop reads CASSYSTQGVGDRAFF. CDR3 DNA: TGTGCCAGCAGTTACTCAACCCAGGGGGTGGGAGACAGGGCTTTCTTT. The chain joins TRBV6-5 to TRBJ1-1; TRBD1 aligns across 7 bases. With V trimmed by 0 bases and J by 11 bases, 15 bases remained unmatched. The CDR3 is made up of 16 amino acids. CDR1 and CDR2 (germline): MNHEY, SVGAGI.